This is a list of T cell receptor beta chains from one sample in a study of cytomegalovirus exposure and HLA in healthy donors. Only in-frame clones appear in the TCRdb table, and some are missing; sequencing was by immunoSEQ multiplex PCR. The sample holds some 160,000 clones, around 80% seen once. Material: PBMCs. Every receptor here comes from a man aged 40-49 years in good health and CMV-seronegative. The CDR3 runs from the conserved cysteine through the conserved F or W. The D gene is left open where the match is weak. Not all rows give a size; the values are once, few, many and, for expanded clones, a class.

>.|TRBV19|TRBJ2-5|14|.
TGTGCCAGTAGTATAGGTGCAGGGCGGCAGACCCAGTACTTC
CASSIGAGRQTQYF
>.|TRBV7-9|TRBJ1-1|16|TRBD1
TGTGCCAGCAGCTGGCCGGGGACAGGTCTCAACACTGAAGCTTTCTTT
CASSWPGTGLNTEAFF
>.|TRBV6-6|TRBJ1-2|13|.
TGTGCCAGCAGCCCACAGGGTTCTTTAGGCTACACCTTC
CASSPQGSLGYTF
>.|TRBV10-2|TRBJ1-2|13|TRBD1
TGCGCCAGCAGTGGGGACAGGGTGGGTGGCTACACCTTC
CASSGDRVGGYTF
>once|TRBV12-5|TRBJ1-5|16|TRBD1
TGTGCTAGTGCTTCCTTTCTGGACAGGGGCAATCAGCCCCAGCATTTT
CASASFLDRGNQPQHF
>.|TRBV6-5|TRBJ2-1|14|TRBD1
TGTGCCAGCAAACCGGGACAGGGGGCGTGGGAGCAGTTCTTC
CASKPGQGAWEQFF
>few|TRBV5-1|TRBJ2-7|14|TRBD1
TGCGCCAGCAGCTTTGAACAGGGGAGCCACGAGCAGTACTTC
CASSFEQGSHEQYF
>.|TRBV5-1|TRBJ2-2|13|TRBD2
TGCGCCGGGCGGGAGTCTGACACCGGGGAGCTGTTTTTT
CAGRESDTGELFF
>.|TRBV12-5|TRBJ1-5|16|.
TGTGCTAGTGGTTTGGGGCCGGGATCCCAAAGTCAGCCCCAGCATTTT
CASGLGPGSQSQPQHF
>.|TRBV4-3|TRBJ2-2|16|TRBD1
TGCGCCAGCAGCCAGGGGACAGGGGGCGGGACCGGGGAGCTGTTTTTT
CASSQGTGGGTGELFF
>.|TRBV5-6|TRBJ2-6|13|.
TGTGCCAGCAACTCCGGGGGGGCCAACGTCCTGACTTTC
CASNSGGANVLTF
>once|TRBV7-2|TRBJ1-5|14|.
TGTGCCAGCAGCCCGGTGGGGGGAGAACAGCCCCAGCATTTT
CASSPVGGEQPQHF
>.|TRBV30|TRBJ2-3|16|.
TGTGCCTGGAGTCTACCGGGCCTAAGAGGGACAGATACGCAGTATTTT
CAWSLPGLRGTDTQYF
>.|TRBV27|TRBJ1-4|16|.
TGTGCCAGCAGTCCGGTGTCGGACATTGGTAATGAAAAACTGTTTTTT
CASSPVSDIGNEKLFF
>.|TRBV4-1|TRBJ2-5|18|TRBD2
TGCGCCAGCAGCCCCCGGACTAGCGGGGGTCCAAGAGGGGAGACCCAGTACTTC
CASSPRTSGGPRGETQYF
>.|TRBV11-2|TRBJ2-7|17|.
TGTGCCAGCGGACCATTAGGTGGCACAGGGAGCTCCTACGAGCAGTACTTC
CASGPLGGTGSSYEQYF
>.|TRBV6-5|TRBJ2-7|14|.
TGTGCCAGCAGTGGGGGAGGAGTGGGGTACGAGCAGTACTTC
CASSGGGVGYEQYF
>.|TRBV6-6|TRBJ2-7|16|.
TGTGCCAGCAGTTACAGTGCGGGCGGGAAGAGTCGCGAGCAGTACTTC
CASSYSAGGKSREQYF
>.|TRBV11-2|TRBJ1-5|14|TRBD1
TGTGCCAGCAGCCGCGACAGGGGGGTGAGGCCCCAGCATTTT
CASSRDRGVRPQHF
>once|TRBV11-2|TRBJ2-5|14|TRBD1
TGTGCCAGCAGCTTTACAGGGGGAATGGAGACCCAGTACTTC
CASSFTGGMETQYF
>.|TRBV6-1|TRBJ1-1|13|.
TGTGCCAGCAGTGGGCAGGGGAACACTGAAGCTTTCTTT
CASSGQGNTEAFF
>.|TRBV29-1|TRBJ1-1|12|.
TGCAGCGGGGGCAGGAAGGACACTGAAGCTTTCTTT
CSGGRKDTEAFF
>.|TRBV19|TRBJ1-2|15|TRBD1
TGTGCCAGAAAATCCCCACCCCGACAGGGACGTGGCTACACCTTC
CARKSPPRQGRGYTF
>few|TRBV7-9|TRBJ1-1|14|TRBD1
TGTGCCAGCAGCTTAGGCCTCCGGGACAGGGAAGCTTTCTTT
CASSLGLRDREAFF
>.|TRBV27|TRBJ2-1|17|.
TGTGCCAGCAGTTTGTTCTCCCTGGGCCAGGTTCCCAATGAGCAGTTCTTC
CASSLFSLGQVPNEQFF
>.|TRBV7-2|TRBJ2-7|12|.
TGTGCCAGCAGCTCGGACTTCTACGAGCAGTACTTC
CASSSDFYEQYF
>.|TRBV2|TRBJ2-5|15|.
TGTGCCAGCAGTGATCAGGGACTGCCCGTTCAGACCCAGTACTTC
CASSDQGLPVQTQYF
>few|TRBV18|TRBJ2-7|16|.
TGTGCCAGCTCACCGCTACCGGGACACCAGTCCTACGAGCAGTACTTC
CASSPLPGHQSYEQYF
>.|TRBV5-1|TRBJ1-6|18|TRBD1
TGCGCCAGCAGCCCCGGTTTCCTTTCGACAGGGAATAATTCACCCCTCCACTTT
CASSPGFLSTGNNSPLHF
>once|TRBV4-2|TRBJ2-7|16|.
TGTGCCAGCAGCCAAGATTTAAGGGGGGGCCAGAACGAGCAGTACTTC
CASSQDLRGGQNEQYF
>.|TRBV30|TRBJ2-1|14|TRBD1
TGTGCCTGGGACAGGGGCCTGTCCTACAATGAGCAGTTCTTC
CAWDRGLSYNEQFF
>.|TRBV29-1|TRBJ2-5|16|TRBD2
TGCAGCGTTGAGGAGGCTTGGGTAGCGGGAGGGGAGACCCAGTACTTC
CSVEEAWVAGGETQYF
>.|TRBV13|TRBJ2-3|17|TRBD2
TGTGCCAGCAGCTATAGCGGGGGGGCCAGCGTAACAGATACGCAGTATTTT
CASSYSGGASVTDTQYF
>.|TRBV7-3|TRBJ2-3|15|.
TGTGCCAGCAGCTTTGGGACTTCTGTCACAGATACGCAGTATTTT
CASSFGTSVTDTQYF
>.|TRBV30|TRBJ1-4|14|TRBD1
TGTGCCTGGATGGGCAGGGGGCCGACTGGTGAACTGTTTTTT
CAWMGRGPTGELFF
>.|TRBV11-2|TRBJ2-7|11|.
TGTGCCAGCAGCTTTTCCTTCGAGCAGTACTTC
CASSFSFEQYF
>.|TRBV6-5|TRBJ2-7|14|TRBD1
TGTGCCAGCAGTTATGGACAGGGCGCCTACGAGCAGTACTTC
CASSYGQGAYEQYF
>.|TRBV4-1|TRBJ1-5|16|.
TGCGCCAGCAGCCAAGGTCCCACAGATAGCAATCAGCCCCAGCATTTT
CASSQGPTDSNQPQHF
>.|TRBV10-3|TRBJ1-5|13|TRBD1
TGTGCCATCGGCGGGGACAGCTCGGGTCCCCAGCATTTT
CAIGGDSSGPQHF
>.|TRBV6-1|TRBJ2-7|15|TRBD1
TGTGCCAGCAGTGCCGGACAGGGGGCCGCCTACGAGCAGTACTTC
CASSAGQGAAYEQYF
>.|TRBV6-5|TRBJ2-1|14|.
TGTGCCAGCAGGGGCCTGGGGGGCTACAATGAGCAGTTCTTC
CASRGLGGYNEQFF
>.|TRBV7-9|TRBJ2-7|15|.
TGTGCCAGCAGCTTAGCACAGGGATTGTCCTACGAGCAGTACTTC
CASSLAQGLSYEQYF
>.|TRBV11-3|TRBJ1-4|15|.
TGTGCCAGCAGCCGAGGGGGAGCAACTAATGAAAAACTGTTTTTT
CASSRGGATNEKLFF
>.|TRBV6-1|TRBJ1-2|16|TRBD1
TGTGCCAGCAGTGCCGGGACAGGGGGAGGTAACTATGGCTACACCTTC
CASSAGTGGGNYGYTF
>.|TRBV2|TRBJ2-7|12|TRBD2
TGTGCCAGTACTAGCGGGAGTAGAGAGCAGTACTTC
CASTSGSREQYF
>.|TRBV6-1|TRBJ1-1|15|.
TGTGCCAGCAGTGAAGGGACAGCCCAGTCGGATGAAGCTTTCTTT
CASSEGTAQSDEAFF